This T cell receptor beta chain was retrieved from a study of T cell responses to AZD1222 COVID-19 vaccine. Clones were read by immunoSEQ multiplex PCR, and TCRdb kept only the in-frame ones, dropping some. The data contain over 120,000 clones, more than 85% of them singletons. Between the trimmed V and J ends, which lost 1 base and 10 bases, there was a span of 8 bases. Germline V CDR1 and CDR2: LGHNA, YSLEER. CDR3 size: 12 residues. The receptor was derived from an adult in good health. The sample here was peripheral blood, taken on day 0 of AZD1222 vaccination. The V call is TRBV4-3, the J call TRBJ1-3; no clear D. The CDR3 DNA reads TGCGCCAGCAGCCAAGTCCCAGGAACCATATATTTT. Translating gives CASSQVPGTIYF.